The 25 T cell receptor beta chains given below trace back to one sample, sequenced in a study of OX40 agonist ivuxolimab in advanced cancers. Sequenced by immunoSEQ multiplex PCR; TCRdb stores in-frame clones only, minus some. This table holds 73,000 or so clones, roughly 86% found once. The sample here was CD4+ or CD8+ T cells sorted from blood, taken in a trial of the OX40 agonist ivuxolimab. The receptor set was obtained from an adult with an advanced solid tumor such as melanoma, head and neck, liver or kidney cancer.

V is TRBV9 and J is TRBJ2-1; no definite D call. V lost 3 bases and J 6 bases, leaving 13 bases between the germline ends. This CDR3 contains 14 residues. Per the germline V gene, CDR1 is SGDLS and CDR2 is YYNGEE. Here the CDR3 DNA reads TGTGCCAGCAGCGCCCTCTCCTCTTCCAATGAGCAGTTCTTC. It codes for CASSALSSSNEQFF.

This clone was seen just once. The chain couples TRBV11-2 to TRBJ2-1, with 8 bases fitting TRBD2. The CDR3 is 12 amino acids. CDR1 and CDR2 (germline): SGHAT, FQNNGV. The CDR3 is CASGGLYNEQFF. The CDR3, as DNA: TGTGCGAGCGGGGGCCTATACAATGAGCAGTTCTTC.

The CDR3 is CASSPMTGRTGELFF. The CDR3 DNA follows: TGCGCCAGCAGTCCTATGACAGGGCGTACCGGGGAGCTGTTTTTT. The chain links TRBV5-1 to TRBJ2-2; the match to TRBD1 covers 7 bases. Germline CDR1 reads SGHRS; CDR2 reads YFSETQ. Trimming at V came to 5 bases and at J to 5 bases, leaving 9 bases not matched to a gene. The CDR3 covers 15 residues.

The rearrangement links TRBV7-2 to TRBJ1-2; D possibly corresponds to TRBD1 (6 bases). The germline CDR1 and CDR2 sequences are SGHTA and FQGNSA. CDR3 length equals 14 residues. V lost 1 base and J lost 7, with 13 bases in between. The CDR3 loop reads CASSLVGGKGGYTF. In nucleotides, the CDR3 is TGTGCCAGCAGCTTAGTAGGGGGGAAAGGTGGCTACACCTTC.

V usage is TRBV5-4 and J usage is TRBJ1-1; D is uncertain. The V gene lost 1 base and the J gene lost 5 bases, with 15 bases spanning the gap. The germline CDR1 and CDR2 sequences are SGHNT and YYREEE (reference sequence). This CDR3 is 15 amino acids long. The CDR3 DNA follows: TGTGCCAGCAGCTTGTACTCCCTTAGAGGGACTGAAGCTTTCTTT. This sequence encodes CASSLYSLRGTEAFF.

The chain carries TRBV7-6 and TRBJ2-1, with D possibly TRBD1 on 6 matching bases. CDR1 and CDR2 (germline): SGHVS, FNYEAQ. The CDR3 consists of 15 residues. V gave up 6 bases and J gave up 8 bases, with 20 bases separating them. CDR3 nucleotides: TGTGCCAGCAGACCATCCGGGACATTGAACCATGAGCAGTTCTTC. Its translation is CASRPSGTLNHEQFF.

The chain has TRBV30 and TRBJ1-1, with D unresolved. The CDR3 is 12 residues long. Trimming removed 0 bases at V and 5 bases at J, with 7 bases between. From germline, CDR1 is GTSNPN and CDR2 SVGIG (reference sequence). The DNA of the CDR3 is TGTGCCTGGAGTGTACGGTTGACTGAAGCTTTCTTT. This translates into CAWSVRLTEAFF.

The V gene is TRBV28, the J gene TRBJ2-1, with 10 bases lining up with TRBD1. CDR1 is MDHEN and CDR2 is SYDVKM in the germline V gene. J was trimmed by 7 bases and V by 6 bases; bases with no gene match: 9. CDR3 length equals 15 residues. The CDR3 region is CASSLHRDRGNEQFF. As DNA, the CDR3 is TGTGCCAGCAGCCTCCATCGGGACAGGGGTAATGAGCAGTTCTTC.

V is TRBV7-2 and J is TRBJ2-7, with 11 bases matching TRBD2. V was pared by 4 bases and J by 6 bases, with 11 bases of the junction left unmatched. CDR3 length: 16 amino acids. Germline V gene data show CDR1 as SGHTA and CDR2 as FQGNSA. This CDR3 reads CASSSLAGGSGLEQYF. The DNA for the CDR3 is TGTGCCAGCAGCTCCCTAGCGGGGGGTTCAGGGCTCGAGCAGTACTTC.

The chain couples TRBV5-1 to TRBJ1-1; 11 bases agree with TRBD1. V trimming: 4 bases; J trimming: 6 bases; junction bases outside the gene matches: 5. The CDR3 totals 14 residues. Germline V gene lookup returns CDR1 SGHRS and CDR2 YFSETQ. CDR3 loop: CASSQRTGGSEAFF. CDR3 coding DNA: TGCGCCAGCAGCCAGAGGACAGGGGGCTCTGAAGCTTTCTTT.

This clone has just a few counts. The chain links TRBV19 to TRBJ2-5; D is possibly TRBD1 or TRBD2 (5 bases each). Trimming cost V 3 bases and J 2 bases, with 13 bases left between them. Germline V gives CDR1 LNHDA, CDR2 SQIVND (reference sequence). CDR3 size: 15 residues. CDR3 residues: CASSIGWGIQETQYF. DNA of the CDR3: TGTGCCAGTAGTATTGGTTGGGGGATACAAGAGACCCAGTACTTC.

The J gene is TRBJ1-5, the V gene TRBV28, with TRBD1 as a possible D gene (5 bases). The CDR3 loop spans 14 amino acids. V lost 7 bases, J lost 11 bases, and 21 bases lay in between. Germline lookup yields CDR1 MDHEN and CDR2 SYDVKM. CDR3 nucleotides: TGTGCCAGCACCTCACCGGGGACGGCGGGGACCCAGCATTTT. This sequence encodes CASTSPGTAGTQHF.

V is TRBV9 and J is TRBJ1-3; possibly TRBD1 for D (5 bases). This CDR3 has 16 amino acids. Germline values: CDR1 SGDLS, CDR2 YYNGEE. Trimming stripped 2 bases from V and 3 bases from J, with 15 bases between. The CDR3 nucleotides read TGTGCCAGCAGCGTGGGGCAGATCACATTTGGAAACACCATATATTTT. Translating gives CASSVGQITFGNTIYF.

The V gene is TRBV7-2, the J gene TRBJ1-3; no reliable D call. The CDR3 runs 14 residues. CDR1 is SGHTA, CDR2 FQGNSA, per germline. V was cut by 1 base and J by 7 bases, with 11 bases left in between. CDR3 protein: CASSLGGVVNTIYF. The CDR3 DNA sequence: TGTGCCAGCAGCTTAGGAGGAGTCGTCAACACCATATATTTT.

The chain carries TRBV19 and TRBJ1-5, with unresolved D. Germline assignment: CDR1 LNHDA and CDR2 SQIVND (reference sequence). V lost 3 bases, J lost 7 bases, and 16 bases lay in between. The CDR3 has 15 residues. The chain's CDR3 is CASSIFPPQGQPQHF. The CDR3 region has the DNA TGTGCCAGTAGTATTTTCCCCCCACAAGGGCAGCCCCAGCATTTT.

The rearrangement joins TRBV30 to TRBJ1-3, with 7 bases identical to TRBD1. The germline CDR1 and CDR2 sequences are GTSNPN and SVGIG (reference sequence). With 3 bases clipped from V and 7 bases from J, the junction kept 0 bases outside the gene matches. The length of the CDR3 is 11 residues. CDR3 sequence (DNA): TGTGCCTGGAGACAGGGGAACACCATATATTTT. This encodes CAWRQGNTIYF.

To note about this clone: Other DNA variants within this sample encode the same CDR3. CDR3 protein: CASSPPSTDTQYF. The CDR3 region has the DNA TGTGCCAGCTCACCCCCCAGCACAGATACGCAGTATTTT. The rearrangement uses TRBV18 and TRBJ2-3; no reliable D call. The V end was cut by 3 bases, the J end by 0 bases, with 4 bases between. CDR1 and CDR2 from the germline V gene are KGHSH and LQKENI. The CDR3 has 13 residues. Drawing the rest from reference TRBV18 and TRBJ2-3, the complete variable domain is NAGVMQNPRHLVRRRGQEARLRCSPMKGHSHVYWYRQLPEEGLKFMVYLQKENIIDESGMPKERFSAEFPKEGPSILRIQQVVRGDSAAYFCASSPPSTDTQYFGPGTRLTVL.

This rearrangement joins TRBV19 to TRBJ2-5; TRBD1 aligns across 10 bases. Germline-derived CDR1 and CDR2 are LNHDA and SQIVND (reference sequence). CDR3 size: 16 residues. The trim removed 5 bases at V and 2 bases at J, leaving 8 bases unmatched. The CDR3, as DNA: TGTGCCAGTAGTGCCCGGGACAGGGGAATTCAAGAGACCCAGTACTTC. This encodes CASSARDRGIQETQYF.

The chain has TRBV5-4 and TRBJ1-4; 7 bases map to TRBD1. Trimming removed 4 bases from V and 4 bases from J; junction bases left unmatched: 7. Germline CDR1 and CDR2: SGHNT and YYREEE (reference sequence). The CDR3 consists of 15 residues. The CDR3 protein is CASSQNRGVNEKLFF. CDR3 in DNA: TGTGCCAGCAGCCAAAACAGGGGAGTTAATGAAAAACTGTTTTTT.

This clone was detected once. The chain is built from TRBV18 and TRBJ1-2, with TRBD1 matching over 8 bases. The ends lost 11 bases at V and 5 bases at J; junction bases unmatched: 16. Germline CDR1 KGHSH, CDR2 LQKENI. This CDR3 is 15 amino acids long. CDR3 loop: CAVGSDRGPFYGYTF. The CDR3 region has the DNA TGTGCCGTCGGCTCCGACAGGGGTCCCTTTTATGGCTACACCTTC. Full variable domain (rest looked up from reference TRBV18 and TRBJ1-2): NAGVMQNPRHLVRRRGQEARLRCSPMKGHSHVYWYRQLPEEGLKFMVYLQKENIIDESGMPKERFSAEFPKEGPSILRIQQVVRGDSAAYFCAVGSDRGPFYGYTFGSGTRLTVV.

This chain uses TRBV19 with TRBJ2-6; D possibly corresponds to TRBD2 (5 bases). The V and J ends lost 8 bases and 8 bases respectively, with 13 bases between them. Germline assignment: CDR1 LNHDA and CDR2 SQIVND (reference sequence). This CDR3 contains 13 residues. This CDR3 reads CASGLLSPNVLTF. CDR3 in DNA: TGTGCCAGTGGACTCCTTAGTCCCAACGTCCTGACTTTC.

This clone occurred a few times. V usage is TRBV28 and J usage is TRBJ1-2, with D unresolved. This CDR3 has 13 amino acids. Germline CDR1 and CDR2: MDHEN and SYDVKM. The ends were cut back, 6 bases at V and 5 bases at J, with 13 bases in the middle. The CDR3 region is CASRTGQAYGYTF. The CDR3 DNA reads as TGTGCCAGCAGGACCGGGCAGGCATATGGCTACACCTTC.

As DNA, the CDR3 is TGTGCCAGCAGCAAACACGGGGTCACCTCTACTGAGCAGTACTTC. Protein product: CASSKHGVTSTEQYF. V and J are TRBV7-2 and TRBJ2-7, with D perhaps TRBD2 (5 bases). This CDR3 comprises 15 residues. The V end lost 5 bases, the J end lost 7 bases, and 21 bases lay between the germline ends. Germline V lookup: CDR1 SGHTA, CDR2 FQGNSA.

This chain uses TRBV4-1 with TRBJ2-3, with 12 bases aligning to TRBD1. The germline CDR1 and CDR2 sequences are MGHRA and YSYEKL. The junction had 4 bases not matched to a gene; V was cut back by 0 bases and J by 3 bases. The CDR3 loop spans 17 amino acids. CDR3 coding DNA: TGCGCCAGCAGCCAAGAGGGGACAGGGGGCCAAACAGATACGCAGTATTTT. It is translated as CASSQEGTGGQTDTQYF.

A single count supports this clone. The chain uses TRBV6-1 and TRBJ2-7; no definite D call. The V end lost 4 bases, the J end lost 7 bases, and 14 bases lay between the germline ends. Germline loops: CDR1 MNHNS, CDR2 SASEGT. The CDR3 contains 13 residues. The CDR3 reads CASSALVNLEQYF. In nucleotides, the CDR3 is TGTGCCAGCAGTGCCCTCGTGAATTTAGAGCAGTACTTC.